This T cell receptor beta chain is drawn from a study of regulatory T cells in long-lasting Graves disease. The authors built TCR beta libraries using iRepertoire HTBI primers and Arm-PCR of CDR3 regions. TCRdb re-called the multiplex PCR reads with MiXCR, one entry per CDR3 protein. Among 400,000 to 500,000 distinct CDR3 sequences, less than 25% were seen once, and the ten largest hold approximately 7.8%. The time point: persistent/refractory GD, antithyroid drugs over 5 years with positive TRAb. The TCR library was made from RNA that had been extracted from PBMCs in TRIzol. In this cohort, patients came from an endocrinology department located in Xi'an, China. Peripheral blood, at about 10 milliliters, went into EDTA tubes. CDR1 and CDR2 from the germline V gene are SEHNR and FQNEAQ (reference sequence). V gave up 5 bases and J gave up 2 bases; unmatched junction bases: 6. There are 14 residues in the CDR3.

This specimen consisted of peripheral blood mononuclear cells (PBMCs), obtained when the disease was refractory, from a patient treated with antithyroid drugs. The receptor's source is a female donor with Graves disease. V is TRBV7-9 and J is TRBJ2-7, with 7 bases that match TRBD2. CDR3 sequence (DNA): TGTGCCAGCAGCGTAAGCGGGACTCCCTACGAGCAGTACTTC. Translation: CASSVSGTPYEQYF.